These T cell receptor beta chains were read from a single sample in a study of regulatory T cells in long-lasting Graves disease. Using its own MiXCR run on the multiplex PCR reads, TCRdb lists one record per CDR3 protein. The sample carries around 450,000 distinct CDR3 sequences, 20% to 25% recorded once. The sample was peripheral blood mononuclear cells (PBMCs), taken when the disease was refractory, from a patient treated with antithyroid drugs. These receptors originate from a female donor with Graves disease. CDR3s include the opening cysteine and the closing phenylalanine or tryptophan. The D gene is left open where the match is weak. Clone size is given for some rows only: seen once, a few or many times, or a class if the clone is expanded.

j_call: TRBJ1-4
v_call: TRBV15
d_call: TRBD1
clone_size: many
cdr3_aa: CATSRDIGGFNEKLFF
cdr3_nt: TGTGCCACCAGCAGAGATATAGGGGGCTTTAATGAAAAACTGTTTTTT

j_call: TRBJ2-3
v_call: TRBV28
d_call: .
clone_size: many
cdr3_aa: CASSPQSDTQYF
cdr3_nt: TGTGCCAGCAGTCCGCAGAGCGATACGCAGTATTTT

j_call: TRBJ1-2
v_call: TRBV10-3
d_call: .
clone_size: few
cdr3_aa: CAISESTGRTMAGYTF
cdr3_nt: TGTGCCATCAGTGAGTCTACCGGACGGACTATGGCAGGCTACACCTTC

j_call: TRBJ1-1
v_call: TRBV29-1
d_call: TRBD1
clone_size: .
cdr3_aa: CSVQTGDNTEAFF
cdr3_nt: TGCAGCGTCCAGACAGGGGATAACACTGAAGCTTTCTTT

j_call: TRBJ1-6
v_call: TRBV2
d_call: TRBD1
clone_size: .
cdr3_aa: CASSSDRGSSPLHF
cdr3_nt: TGTGCCAGCAGTAGCGACAGGGGATCTTCACCCCTCCACTTT

j_call: TRBJ2-5
v_call: TRBV3-1
d_call: .
clone_size: many
cdr3_aa: CASSQDHGRGETQYF
cdr3_nt: TGTGCCAGCAGCCAAGATCACGGGAGAGGAGAGACCCAGTACTTC

j_call: TRBJ2-7
v_call: TRBV28
d_call: TRBD2
clone_size: .
cdr3_aa: CASSPGGPRQCEQYF
cdr3_nt: TGTGCCAGCAGTCCGGGAGGGCCCCGACAGTGCGAGCAGTACTTC

j_call: TRBJ2-2
v_call: TRBV15
d_call: TRBD1
clone_size: few
cdr3_aa: CATSPQGDTGELFF
cdr3_nt: TGTGCCACCAGCCCCCAGGGGGACACCGGGGAGCTGTTTTTT

j_call: TRBJ2-5
v_call: TRBV15
d_call: .
clone_size: many
cdr3_aa: CATSGGPPRETQYF
cdr3_nt: TGTGCCACCAGCGGGGGACCGCCTCGGGAGACCCAGTACTTC

j_call: TRBJ2-5
v_call: TRBV7-8
d_call: TRBD2
clone_size: many
cdr3_aa: CASKQREGQETQYF
cdr3_nt: TGTGCGTCAAAGCAGCGGGAGGGTCAAGAGACCCAGTACTTC

j_call: TRBJ2-3
v_call: TRBV20-1
d_call: .
clone_size: .
cdr3_aa: CSAWWQSDTQYF
cdr3_nt: TGCAGTGCTTGGTGGCAGTCAGATACGCAGTATTTT

j_call: TRBJ2-3
v_call: TRBV6-2/TRBV6-3
d_call: TRBD2
clone_size: .
cdr3_aa: CASSEVAGGRGTQYF
cdr3_nt: TGTGCCAGCAGTGAAGTAGCGGGAGGAAGGGGTACGCAGTATTTT

j_call: TRBJ2-2
v_call: TRBV7-9
d_call: .
clone_size: .
cdr3_aa: CASSLAERRRTGELFF
cdr3_nt: TGTGCCAGCAGCTTAGCTGAGCGGCGTCGGACCGGGGAGCTGTTTTTT

j_call: TRBJ1-2
v_call: TRBV10-3
d_call: TRBD1
clone_size: many
cdr3_aa: CAINRDRGLEGYTF
cdr3_nt: TGTGCCATCAATCGGGACAGGGGGCTTGAAGGCTACACCTTC

j_call: TRBJ1-1
v_call: TRBV9
d_call: .
clone_size: many
cdr3_aa: CASSAYLQEPNTEAFF
cdr3_nt: TGTGCCAGCAGCGCCTACCTACAGGAGCCGAACACTGAAGCTTTCTTT

j_call: TRBJ2-2
v_call: TRBV2
d_call: .
clone_size: many
cdr3_aa: CASSETGSVVGELFF
cdr3_nt: TGTGCCAGCAGTGAAACAGGTTCGGTGGTCGGGGAGCTGTTTTTT

j_call: TRBJ2-3
v_call: TRBV12-3/TRBV12-4
d_call: .
clone_size: .
cdr3_aa: CASSTPVGVRDTQYF
cdr3_nt: TGTGCCAGCAGTACCCCTGTAGGGGTTCGGGATACGCAGTATTTT

j_call: TRBJ2-5
v_call: TRBV7-9
d_call: .
clone_size: .
cdr3_aa: CASSFVGLGETQYF
cdr3_nt: TGTGCCAGCAGCTTTGTCGGACTTGGGGAGACCCAGTACTTC

j_call: TRBJ2-1
v_call: TRBV28
d_call: TRBD2
clone_size: few
cdr3_aa: CASSPGLALIGNEQFF
cdr3_nt: TGTGCCAGCAGTCCGGGACTAGCCCTTATAGGCAATGAGCAGTTCTTC

j_call: TRBJ2-1
v_call: TRBV7-9
d_call: TRBD2
clone_size: .
cdr3_aa: CASDPVHAGGTYNEQFF
cdr3_nt: TGTGCCAGCGACCCCGTCCACGCGGGAGGCACCTACAATGAGCAGTTCTTC

j_call: TRBJ1-2
v_call: TRBV4-3
d_call: .
clone_size: many
cdr3_aa: CASSQETGGYGYTF
cdr3_nt: TGCGCCAGCAGCCAAGAGACAGGTGGATATGGCTACACCTTC

j_call: TRBJ2-3
v_call: TRBV12-3/TRBV12-4
d_call: TRBD2
clone_size: few
cdr3_aa: CASSGTSGSTDTQYF
cdr3_nt: TGTGCCAGCAGTGGGACTAGCGGTAGCACAGATACGCAGTATTTT

j_call: TRBJ1-2
v_call: TRBV28
d_call: .
clone_size: many
cdr3_aa: CASSLRRGGEGYTF
cdr3_nt: TGTGCCAGCAGTTTACGGCGCGGAGGAGAAGGCTACACCTTC

j_call: TRBJ1-1
v_call: TRBV20-1
d_call: .
clone_size: many
cdr3_aa: CSARAMNTEAFF
cdr3_nt: TGCAGTGCTAGGGCCATGAACACTGAAGCTTTCTTT

j_call: TRBJ1-1
v_call: TRBV12-3/TRBV12-4
d_call: .
clone_size: many
cdr3_aa: CASSLKGRETEAFF
cdr3_nt: TGTGCCAGCAGTTTAAAGGGTCGGGAGACTGAAGCTTTCTTT

j_call: TRBJ1-1
v_call: TRBV19
d_call: TRBD1
clone_size: few
cdr3_aa: CASTLDRGHTEAFF
cdr3_nt: TGTGCCAGTACCCTCGACAGGGGGCATACTGAAGCTTTCTTT

j_call: TRBJ1-2
v_call: TRBV11-1
d_call: .
clone_size: few
cdr3_aa: CASSLGTFYGYTF
cdr3_nt: TGTGCCAGCAGCTTAGGCACGTTCTATGGCTACACCTTC

j_call: TRBJ2-3
v_call: TRBV29-1
d_call: .
clone_size: .
cdr3_aa: CSVDGGGGWSTDTQYF
cdr3_nt: TGCAGCGTTGACGGGGGAGGGGGCTGGAGCACAGATACGCAGTATTTT

j_call: TRBJ1-1
v_call: TRBV28
d_call: .
clone_size: many
cdr3_aa: CASYSTGTTEAFF
cdr3_nt: TGTGCCAGCTACTCAACAGGGACCACTGAAGCTTTCTTT

j_call: TRBJ1-2
v_call: TRBV19
d_call: .
clone_size: many
cdr3_aa: CASSIRGIGYTF
cdr3_nt: TGTGCCAGTAGTATACGAGGGATCGGCTACACCTTC

j_call: TRBJ2-7
v_call: TRBV20-1
d_call: .
clone_size: .
cdr3_aa: CSASGASRDSSYEQYF
cdr3_nt: TGCAGTGCTAGTGGGGCCTCGAGGGATAGCTCCTACGAGCAGTACTTC

j_call: TRBJ1-1
v_call: TRBV29-1
d_call: TRBD1
clone_size: many
cdr3_aa: CSAAKNRGNTEAFF
cdr3_nt: TGCAGCGCCGCTAAGAACAGGGGGAACACTGAAGCTTTCTTT

j_call: TRBJ1-2
v_call: TRBV11-2
d_call: TRBD1
clone_size: many
cdr3_aa: CASSPDRGNYGYTF
cdr3_nt: TGTGCCAGCAGCCCCGACAGGGGGAACTATGGCTACACCTTC

j_call: TRBJ2-7
v_call: TRBV6-2/TRBV6-3
d_call: .
clone_size: .
cdr3_aa: CASAWETTTYEQYF
cdr3_nt: TGTGCCAGCGCGTGGGAGACGACCACCTACGAGCAGTACTTC

j_call: TRBJ2-7
v_call: TRBV6-1
d_call: .
clone_size: .
cdr3_aa: CASSPGDISAKYF
cdr3_nt: TGTGCCAGCAGTCCGGGGGACATCTCCGCGAAGTACTTC

j_call: TRBJ2-2
v_call: TRBV11-2
d_call: TRBD2
clone_size: .
cdr3_aa: CASSLGAGGYTNTGELFF
cdr3_nt: TGTGCCAGCAGCTTAGGGGCGGGAGGGTACACCAACACCGGGGAGCTGTTTTTT

j_call: TRBJ2-5
v_call: TRBV28
d_call: .
clone_size: many
cdr3_aa: CASSLPGPSHETQYF
cdr3_nt: TGTGCCAGCAGCCTACCGGGTCCCTCTCATGAGACCCAGTACTTC

j_call: TRBJ1-2
v_call: TRBV5-1
d_call: TRBD1
clone_size: many
cdr3_aa: CASSAQGNGYGYTF
cdr3_nt: TGCGCCAGCAGCGCACAGGGGAACGGCTATGGCTACACCTTC

j_call: TRBJ1-5
v_call: TRBV28
d_call: .
clone_size: many
cdr3_aa: CASMVELSNQPQHF
cdr3_nt: TGTGCCAGCATGGTGGAATTGAGCAATCAGCCCCAGCATTTT

j_call: TRBJ1-1
v_call: TRBV29-1
d_call: .
clone_size: .
cdr3_aa: CSVEYSEGMNTEAFF
cdr3_nt: TGCAGCGTTGAATACTCCGAGGGCATGAACACTGAAGCTTTCTTT

j_call: TRBJ2-5
v_call: TRBV7-9
d_call: .
clone_size: many
cdr3_aa: CASSHGGLVQETQYF
cdr3_nt: TGTGCCAGCAGCCATGGCGGGTTGGTCCAAGAGACCCAGTACTTC